The clone carrying this T cell receptor beta chain was counted only a few times. Its antigen is not known. This CDR3 is built from 13 residues. Trimming removed 5 bases from V and 3 bases from J; junction bases left unmatched: 3. Germline V CDR1 and CDR2: SGHTA, FQGTGA. The source of the sample is a study of regulatory T cells in long-lasting Graves disease. Study-level points and caveats: TCR diversity was lower in persistent Graves' patients than in newly diagnosed ones.

The authors built TCR beta libraries using iRepertoire HTBI primers and Arm-PCR of CDR3 regions. MiXCR, run by TCRdb on the multiplex PCR reads, gives a single entry per CDR3 protein. The repertoire holds some 250,000 distinct CDR3 sequences, 20% seen once, with 11% to 15% in the top ten. The time point here: newly diagnosed GD, antithyroid drugs for less than 3 months. The TCR library was made from RNA that had been extracted from PBMCs in TRIzol. The patient group derived from an endocrinology department in Xi'an, China. This receptor was identified in a female donor with Graves disease. V and J are TRBV7-3 and TRBJ2-7; TRBD1 matches at 8 bases. Source: peripheral blood mononuclear cells (PBMCs), taken at new diagnosis, from a patient treated with antithyroid drugs. The CDR3 sequence is CASSPGTGYEQYF. The DNA for the CDR3 is TGTGCCAGCAGCCCCGGGACAGGCTACGAGCAGTACTTC.